This entry is about one TCR beta chain. This clonotype was seen at least ten times. What antigen it recognizes has not been identified. The record has no base qualities; no much larger clone is one base away. This specimen's treatment or condition label, interpreted: allogeneic hematopoietic cell transplantation with graft depleted of TCRalphabeta T cells and CD19 B cells. TCRalphabeta/CD19-depleted allogeneic hematopoietic cell grafts were given to the transplant recipients, all of whom were children. The germline V gene (reference sequence) supplies CDR1 DFQATT and CDR2 SNEGSKA. Between the V and J ends, shortened by 0 bases and 3 bases respectively, the junction contains 15 bases. From the cysteine up to the phenylalanine, the CDR3 has a length of 15 residues. The read is trimmed to its CDR3 DNA, 45 bases read in frame from base 1. This specimen belongs to a study of T-cell reconstitution after alpha-beta-depleted transplantation in children (dated by TCRdb to the mid-2010s). Notes on the research overall: Using TCR repertoire profiling, the study quantitatively followed how T-cell immune reconstitution unfolded in children after TCRalphabeta/CD19-depleted allogeneic hematopoietic cell transplantation.

What the authors observed across the whole study: In some patients, high TCRbeta diversity at day 60 was attributed to recipient T cells and intrathymic progenitors that had survived conditioning. The apparently early recovery of alphabetaT-cell counts about two months after transplant reportedly depended on only several hundred rapidly expanded clones that came from non-depleted graft cells. Over subsequent months, a decline in hyperexpanded clone frequencies was noted, and after one year, T-cell counts and TCRbeta diversity were mostly ascribed to newly produced T cells.

Library preparation was by PCR. The data were produced on an Illumina HiSeq 2500. To normalize quantification of the TCRbeta repertoire, the TCR libraries were built with molecular barcoding that relied on unique molecular identifiers. TCRdb redid the processing of the public reads, applying fastp at Q25 and MiXCR, and retained in-frame beta chains. Rows are combined by CDR3 protein, so each entry shows the most common genes and DNA. For this sample there are about 580,000 distinct CDR3 sequences; 23% appear just once. The ten biggest clones cover around an eighth of the sample. The sequence was collected from a boy less than two years old who had a stem cell transplant for acute myeloid leukemia, so the T cells may come from the graft donor. The sequencing used PBMCs, mostly from graft donor cells, collected 360 days after TCRalphabeta/CD19-depleted stem cell transplant. The chain is made from TRBV20-1 and TRBJ2-7, with TRBD2 tentatively as D gene (6 bases match). CDR3 loop: CSARDNRDWDYEQYF. The DNA sequence reads TGCAGTGCTAGAGACAACCGGGACTGGGACTACGAGCAGTACTTC.